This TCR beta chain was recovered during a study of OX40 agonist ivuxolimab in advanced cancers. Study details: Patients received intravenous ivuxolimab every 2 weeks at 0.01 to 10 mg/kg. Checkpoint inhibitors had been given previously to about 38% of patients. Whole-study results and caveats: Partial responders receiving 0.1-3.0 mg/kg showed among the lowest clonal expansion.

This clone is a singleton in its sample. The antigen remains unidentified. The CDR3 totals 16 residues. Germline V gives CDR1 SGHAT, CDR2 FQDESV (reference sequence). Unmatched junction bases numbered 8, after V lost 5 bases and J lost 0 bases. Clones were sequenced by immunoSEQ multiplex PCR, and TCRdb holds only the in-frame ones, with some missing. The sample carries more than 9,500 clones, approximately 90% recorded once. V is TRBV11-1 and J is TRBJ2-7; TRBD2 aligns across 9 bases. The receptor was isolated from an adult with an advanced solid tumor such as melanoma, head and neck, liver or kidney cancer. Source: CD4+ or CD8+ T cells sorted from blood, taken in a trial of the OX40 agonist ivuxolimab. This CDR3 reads CASSPLAGRPSYEQYF. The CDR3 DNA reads TGTGCCAGCAGCCCTCTAGCGGGACGCCCCTCCTACGAGCAGTACTTC.